This entry lists 28 T cell receptor beta chains sequenced from one sample in a study of response to subunit inactivated influenza vaccine. TCRdb reprocessed the RT-PCR reads via MiXCR and lists one record per CDR3 protein. This sample carries about 570,000 distinct CDR3 sequences, around 10% of them seen once, and the ten largest clones take approximately 11%. This same sample was also taken into another study, of T cells expressing NK-cell markers. From that report: As the method of synthesis, 5'RACE template switching with UMIs yielded TCR beta cDNA.

Sequencing used PBMCs from blood, obtained on the day of vaccination. These receptors were collected from a man aged 45-60 years who received an inactivated influenza vaccine.

This rearrangement joins TRBV20-1 to TRBJ1-2; no firm D call. CDR1 DFQATT and CDR2 SNEGSKA come from the germline V gene (reference sequence). V shed 5 bases and J shed 2 bases, with 9 bases lying between them. There are 12 residues in the CDR3. In DNA, the CDR3 is TGCAGTGCTCGGGCCTTAAACTATGGCTACACCTTC. Translated, it gives CSARALNYGYTF.

This clonotype appeared many times. The chain employs TRBV9 and TRBJ1-3, with a tentative D call TRBD1 (5 bases). The CDR3 has 15 residues. Trimming stripped 0 bases from V and 0 bases from J, with 7 bases between. Germline CDR1 reads SGDLS; CDR2 reads YYNGEE. CDR3 sequence: CASSVGGSSGNTIYF. The DNA for the CDR3 is TGTGCCAGCAGCGTAGGGGGGAGCTCTGGAAACACCATATATTTT.

The genes are TRBV12-3 or TRBV12-4 and TRBJ2-5; weak D call: TRBD1 (5 bases). Trimming took off 3 bases at V and 4 bases at J, with 15 bases between the two ends. The length of the CDR3 is 15 residues. CDR3 residues: CASSFDRYSAETQYF. As DNA, the CDR3 is TGTGCCAGCAGTTTTGACAGATACTCTGCAGAGACCCAGTACTTC.

The chain recombines TRBV4-2 with TRBJ2-5; TRBD1 or TRBD2 may be the D gene (5 bases each). V gave up 5 bases and J gave up 2 bases, with 15 bases separating them. The V gene's germline CDR1 is LGHNA and CDR2 YNFKEQ. The CDR3 is made up of 15 amino acids. The CDR3 coding sequence is TGTGCCAGCAGCTGGACCGGGACCTCTCAAGAGACCCAGTACTTC. This encodes CASSWTGTSQETQYF.

This clonotype was detected only a few times. The genes are TRBV20-1 and TRBJ2-1; 9 bases are a match to TRBD2. From germline, CDR1 is DFQATT and CDR2 SNEGSKA (reference sequence). CDR3 size: 15 residues. With V trimmed by 1 base and J by 5 bases, 6 bases remained unmatched. The CDR3 reads CSARVWRGGDNEQFF. The CDR3 nucleotides read TGCAGTGCTAGAGTTTGGCGGGGGGGCGACAATGAGCAGTTCTTC.

This chain's CDR3 is CASRVAGVGYNEQFF. CDR3 nucleotide sequence: TGTGCCAGCAGAGTAGCGGGAGTCGGGTACAATGAGCAGTTCTTC. J is TRBJ2-1 and V is TRBV6-2 or TRBV6-3; 9 bases align to TRBD2. J lost 4 bases, V lost 6 bases, and 7 bases had no gene match. Germline V CDR1 and CDR2: MNHEY, SVGEGT. The CDR3 totals 15 residues.

This clonotype was recorded at least ten times. The rearrangement uses TRBV29-1 and TRBJ2-1; the D gene is possibly TRBD2 (6 bases). The CDR3 spans 14 residues. V was cut by 3 bases and J by 5 bases, with 14 bases left in between. The germline V gene encodes CDR1 SQVTM and CDR2 ANQGSEA. The CDR3 DNA reads TGCAGCGTTGAGTTGGAGGGAAGACACAATGAGCAGTTCTTC. This gives the protein CSVELEGRHNEQFF.

In the case of this clonotype: This may come from a read error, since a much larger clone is one base off. CDR3 DNA sequence: TGTGCCAGCGGACCCGGACTATCCAGCACAGATACGCAGTATTTT. Translating it yields CASGPGLSSTDTQYF. The chain couples TRBV6-2 or TRBV6-3 to TRBJ2-3; TRBD2 might be the D (6 bases). The CDR3 loop spans 15 amino acids. V was clipped by 8 bases and J by 0 bases, with 15 bases between them. Germline lookup yields CDR1 MNHEY and CDR2 SVGEGT.

The rearrangement links TRBV24-1 to TRBJ2-1, with 7 bases aligning to TRBD2. CDR3 size: 16 residues. Germline-derived CDR1 and CDR2 are KGHDR and SFDVKD. With V trimmed by 7 bases and J by 9 bases, 17 bases remained unmatched. The CDR3 nucleotides read TGTGCCACCAGCGCCGGGTGGGAGGGGCGGCACGGTGAGCAGTTCTTC. Its protein product is CATSAGWEGRHGEQFF.

This clonotype occurred many times. The V and J genes are TRBV7-9 and TRBJ2-3, with TRBD2 matching over 8 bases. Germline CDR1 SEHNR, CDR2 FQNEAQ (reference sequence). There are 14 residues in the CDR3. Trimming removed 3 bases from V and 2 bases from J; junction bases left unmatched: 1. DNA of the CDR3: TGTGCCAGCAGCTTTAGCGGGACCACAGATACGCAGTATTTT. Translating gives CASSFSGTTDTQYF.

The chain is built from TRBV20-1 and TRBJ2-3, with TRBD2 identical over 10 bases. CDR3 length: 16 residues. V lost 3 bases, J lost 5 bases, and 11 bases stayed unmatched. Germline values: CDR1 DFQATT, CDR2 SNEGSKA (reference sequence). The chain's CDR3 is CSARGTSGIPGDTQYF. The DNA for the CDR3 is TGCAGTGCTAGGGGAACTAGCGGGATTCCAGGAGATACGCAGTATTTT.

This rearrangement joins TRBV6-5 to TRBJ1-4; D may be TRBD1 (6 bases). The CDR3 has 16 residues. Per germline, CDR1 MNHEY and CDR2 SVGAGI. V lost 4 bases and J lost 0, with 12 bases in between. Written as DNA, the CDR3 is TGTGCCAGCAGTTGGGGGGCGGTTGCAACTAATGAAAAACTGTTTTTT. Its translation is CASSWGAVATNEKLFF.

This clonotype was observed at least ten times. In nucleotides, the CDR3 is TGCAGCGGACAGCTGAGCCAAGAGACCCAGTACTTC. Translated: CSGQLSQETQYF. This chain uses TRBV29-1 with TRBJ2-5; D is perhaps TRBD1 (5 bases). The germline V gene encodes CDR1 SQVTM and CDR2 ANQGSEA. CDR3 size: 12 residues. V was cut by 7 bases and J by 1 base, with 10 bases left in between. The full variable domain, in which reference TRBV29-1 and TRBJ2-5 provide the parts outside the CDR3, is SAVISQKPSRDICQRGTSLTIQCQVDSQVTMMFWYRQQPGQSLTLIATANQGSEATYESGFVIDKFPISRPNLTFSTLTVSNMSPEDSSIYLCSGQLSQETQYFGPGTRLLVL.

This clonotype was seen ten or more times. V gene TRBV7-9 combines with J gene TRBJ2-1; D is possibly TRBD1 or TRBD2 (5 bases each). The CDR3 is 14 amino acids. The V gene's germline CDR1 is SEHNR and CDR2 FQNEAQ (reference sequence). Trimming cost V 5 bases and J 8 bases, with 16 bases left between them. The chain's CDR3 is CASSPEGQRHEQFF. The CDR3 region has the DNA TGTGCCAGCAGCCCCGAGGGGCAGCGGCATGAGCAGTTCTTC.

The CDR3 DNA sequence: TGCGCCAGCAGCACCGGGAACCCCAATCAGCCCCAGCATTTT. Translated: CASSTGNPNQPQHF. The chain uses TRBV5-1 and TRBJ1-5; D remains ambiguous. Germline V gene data show CDR1 as SGHRS and CDR2 as YFSETQ. V lost 4 bases and J 3 bases, leaving 11 bases between the germline ends. The CDR3 sequence is 14 residues long.

The genes are TRBV7-2 and TRBJ2-3; D is ambiguous. The CDR3 sequence is 11 residues long. The V gene lost 8 bases and the J gene lost 6 bases, with 9 bases spanning the gap. Per the germline V gene, CDR1 is SGHTA and CDR2 is FQGNSA. In DNA form, the CDR3 reads TGTGCCAGCGGAGCTGAGGATACGCAGTATTTT. It translates to CASGAEDTQYF.

The J gene is TRBJ1-6, the V gene TRBV7-8; possibly TRBD1 for D (6 bases). The germline V gene encodes CDR1 SGHVS and CDR2 FQNEAQ. The CDR3 has 15 residues. Deletions cut 1 base from V and 9 bases from J, with 13 bases between. The CDR3 region has the DNA TGTGCCAGCAGCTTAGGGACAGCCACTAGTTCACCCCTCCACTTT. Amino acid sequence: CASSLGTATSSPLHF.

The chain carries TRBV13 and TRBJ2-7; 15 positions match TRBD2. Germline V gives CDR1 PRHDT, CDR2 FYEKMQ (reference sequence). CDR3 length equals 16 residues. The V and J ends lost 5 bases and 4 bases, in that order; junction bases with no gene match: 6. The CDR3 is CASSGPGTSGGYEQYF. The DNA of the CDR3 is TGTGCCAGCAGCGGGCCCGGGACTAGCGGGGGGTACGAGCAGTACTTC.

This clonotype was observed a handful of times. The chain links TRBV7-2 to TRBJ1-6; 12 positions match TRBD1. The CDR3 is made up of 14 amino acids. With V trimmed by 5 bases and J by 16 bases, 9 bases remained unmatched. Per germline, CDR1 SGHTA and CDR2 FQGNSA. CDR3 residues: CASSQTGTGGRLHF. In nucleotides, the CDR3 is TGTGCCAGCAGCCAAACCGGGACAGGGGGCCGTCTCCACTTT. Drawing the rest from reference TRBV7-2 and TRBJ1-6, the complete variable domain is GAGVSQSPSNKVTEKGKDVELRCDPISGHTALYWYRQSLGQGLEFLIYFQGNSAPDKSGLPSDRFSAERTGGSVSTLTIQRTQQEDSAVYLCASSQTGTGGRLHFGNGTRLTVT.

V usage is TRBV6-5 and J usage is TRBJ1-4; TRBD1 might be the D (6 bases). Trimming left V 8 bases short and J 8 bases short, with 12 bases between. The length of the CDR3 is 12 residues. Germline V lookup: CDR1 MNHEY, CDR2 SVGAGI. The CDR3 nucleotides are TGTGCCAGCGGGGGGCTCGGAGAAAAACTGTTTTTT. This gives the protein CASGGLGEKLFF.

This clonotype was detected many times. The chain carries TRBV12-3 or TRBV12-4 and TRBJ2-2, with D tentatively TRBD1 (6 bases). The CDR3 has 13 amino acids. With 6 bases removed from V and 6 bases from J, the gap between germline ends came to 11 bases. CDR3 amino acids: CASRFTGSGELFF. The CDR3 coding sequence is TGTGCCAGCAGGTTCACAGGGTCCGGGGAGCTGTTTTTT.

This chain joins TRBV20-1 and TRBJ2-1; D gene uncertain. CDR1 and CDR2 (germline): DFQATT, SNEGSKA (reference sequence). V was pared by 6 bases and J by 4 bases, with 10 bases between. This CDR3 comprises 12 residues. DNA for the CDR3: TGCAGTGCCCCACAGCTGTACAATGAGCAGTTCTTC. Translation gives CSAPQLYNEQFF.

The rearrangement uses TRBV12-3 or TRBV12-4 and TRBJ2-3; possibly TRBD1 or TRBD2 for D (6 bases each). The CDR3 loop spans 14 amino acids. Trimming cost V 2 bases and J 6 bases, with 12 bases left between them. The CDR3 DNA sequence: TGTGCCAGCAGTTTAACAGGGACTTTTGATACGCAGTATTTT. Its translation is CASSLTGTFDTQYF.

This clonotype was detected only a few times. The gene calls are TRBV3-1 and TRBJ2-3; TRBD2 matches 13 bases. V lost 5 bases to trimming and J lost 4 bases; unmatched junction nucleotides: 3. CDR1 is LGHDT and CDR2 is YNNKEL in the germline V gene (reference sequence). The CDR3 length is 15 residues. Written as DNA, the CDR3 is TGTGCCAGCAGCTTTACTAGCGGGAGGGCAGATACGCAGTATTTT. This gives the protein CASSFTSGRADTQYF.

This clonotype was observed many times. This CDR3 is CASSLMENEQFF. DNA for the CDR3: TGTGCCAGCAGCTTAATGGAGAATGAGCAGTTCTTC. The V and J genes are TRBV11-2 and TRBJ2-1; no clear D gene. From germline, CDR1 is SGHAT and CDR2 FQNNGV. This CDR3 is 12 amino acids long. With 2 bases removed from V and 7 bases from J, the gap between germline ends came to 6 bases. The whole variable domain, filled in from reference TRBV11-2 and TRBJ2-1, reads EAGVAQSPRYKIIEKRQSVAFWCNPISGHATLYWYQQILGQGPKLLIQFQNNGVVDDSQLPKDRFSAERLKGVDSTLKIQPAKLEDSAVYLCASSLMENEQFFGPGTRLTVL.

This clonotype was counted only a few times. The chain recombines TRBV2 with TRBJ2-1, with D tentatively TRBD2 (6 bases). The V end was cut by 6 bases, the J end by 5 bases, with 14 bases between. Germline V gene lookup returns CDR1 SNHLY and CDR2 FYNNEI. The CDR3 length is 14 residues. DNA for the CDR3: TGTGCCAGCAGCCCCGGGACTCCTAACAATGAGCAGTTCTTC. Protein: CASSPGTPNNEQFF.

This chain joins TRBV28 and TRBJ1-1; D is undetermined. The CDR3 spans 15 residues. CDR1 is MDHEN, CDR2 SYDVKM, per germline. Trimming shortened V by 3 bases and J by 0 bases, and 11 bases separated the two germline ends. CDR3 protein: CASSLPTPLNTEAFF. DNA for the CDR3: TGTGCCAGCAGTTTGCCGACACCTTTGAACACTGAAGCTTTCTTT.

This clonotype was counted a few times. This chain connects TRBV12-3 or TRBV12-4 to TRBJ1-5, with 10 bases fitting TRBD1. After removal of 5 bases from V and 4 bases from J, the junction contained 8 bases not matched to a gene. The CDR3 sequence is 16 residues long. As DNA, the CDR3 is TGTGCCAGCAGTCTGGGACAGGGGAGGGCTAATCAGCCCCAGCATTTT. It yields the protein CASSLGQGRANQPQHF.